A single sample is the source of the 12 T cell receptor beta chains below, sequenced in a study of shared T cell receptors in the human thymus. Assay: immunoSEQ multiplex PCR; the TCRdb copy retains only in-frame clones and omits some. The sample lists roughly 660,000 clones; approximately 90% were seen once. This same sample was also part of a study on human thymus T cells.

Sequences were obtained from thymocytes. The receptors shown here come from a boy under three years old with a congenital heart defect.

The V and J genes are TRBV27 and TRBJ2-1, with 14 bases aligning to TRBD2. The CDR3 runs 16 residues. CDR1 and CDR2 from the germline V gene are MNHEY and SMNVEV (reference sequence). V trimming: 7 bases; J trimming: 6 bases; junction bases outside the gene matches: 8. DNA for the CDR3: TGTGCCAGCACCTACCCGGGACTAGCGGGAGTCAATGAGCAGTTCTTC. Protein: CASTYPGLAGVNEQFF.

This clone was recorded only once. The genes are TRBV28 and TRBJ1-5; possibly TRBD1 for D (6 bases). Germline assignment: CDR1 MDHEN and CDR2 SYDVKM. The CDR3 has 15 residues. V lost 3 bases to trimming and J lost 8 bases, with 17 bases between them. CDR3 in DNA: TGTGCCAGCAGTTTTTGGGGGGGGCTTGGAGAGCCCCAGCATTTT. Residues: CASSFWGGLGEPQHF.

The chain has TRBV7-2 and TRBJ2-7; D is perhaps TRBD2 (5 bases). The germline V gene has CDR1 SGHTA and CDR2 FQGNSA. The CDR3 contains 15 residues. Trimming cost V 1 base and J 3 bases, with 13 bases left between them. The CDR3 here is CASSLEASRVYEQYF. CDR3 DNA: TGTGCCAGCAGCTTAGAGGCTAGCCGGGTCTACGAGCAGTACTTC.

The chain has TRBV4-2 and TRBJ2-1; 11 nucleotides agree with TRBD2. CDR3 length equals 16 residues. Germline values: CDR1 LGHNA, CDR2 YNFKEQ. V was pared by 3 bases and J by 4 bases, with 5 bases of the junction left unmatched. The CDR3 protein is CASSHASSGGYNEQFF. In DNA, the CDR3 is TGTGCCAGCAGCCACGCTTCTAGCGGGGGGTACAATGAGCAGTTCTTC.

With regard to this clone: Other DNA sequences in this specimen translate into the identical CDR3. The V call is TRBV28, the J call TRBJ1-5; a possible D gene is TRBD1 (6 bases). Trimming removed 2 bases from V and 7 bases from J, with 6 bases in between. Germline CDR1 is MDHEN and CDR2 is SYDVKM. The CDR3 covers 12 residues. Here the CDR3 DNA reads TGTGCCAGCAGTTTAGGGGGCCAGCCCCAGCATTTT. The encoded protein is CASSLGGQPQHF.

The gene calls are TRBV7-7 and TRBJ2-1; TRBD2 agrees at 11 bases. Germline CDR1 is SSHAT and CDR2 is FNYEAQ (reference sequence). V was clipped by 5 bases and J by 9 bases; unmatched bases: 9. The CDR3 runs to 15 residues. CDR3 DNA: TGTGCCAGCAGCCCCGGGACTAGCGGTCTCGCTGAGCAGTTCTTC. Translation: CASSPGTSGLAEQFF.

The V gene is TRBV7-9, the J gene TRBJ1-1, with D possibly being TRBD1 (6 bases). Germline CDR1 and CDR2: SEHNR and FQNEAQ (reference sequence). Trimming removed 5 bases at V and 0 bases at J, with 13 bases between. The length of the CDR3 is 15 residues. The CDR3 sequence is CASSPEGVLNTEAFF. The CDR3 DNA sequence: TGTGCCAGCAGCCCCGAGGGGGTTTTGAACACTGAAGCTTTCTTT.

V gene TRBV7-9 combines with J gene TRBJ2-7; D possibly corresponds to TRBD2 (5 bases). Per germline, CDR1 SEHNR and CDR2 FQNEAQ (reference sequence). Trimming removed 5 bases at V and 2 bases at J, with 13 bases between. This CDR3 has 14 residues. CDR3 coding DNA: TGTGCCAGCAGCCTAACGGGAATAACCTACGAGCAGTACTTC. Translation gives CASSLTGITYEQYF.

The genes are TRBV6-4 and TRBJ1-2; D possibly corresponds to TRBD1 (5 bases). Deletions cut 2 bases from V and 4 bases from J, with 11 bases between. The germline V gene has CDR1 MRHNA and CDR2 SNTAGT. The CDR3 length is 14 residues. The CDR3 bases are TGTGCCAGCAGTGACGGCGGGGGTCTCTATGGCTACACCTTC. Its protein product is CASSDGGGLYGYTF.

The chain recombines TRBV5-1 with TRBJ2-7, with 9 bases that match TRBD1. The CDR3 length is 15 residues. Germline CDR1 and CDR2: SGHRS and YFSETQ. J gave up 2 bases and V 4 bases, and 7 bases lay outside the gene matches. Here the CDR3 reads CASSVNRGRTYEQYF. In DNA form, the CDR3 reads TGCGCCAGCAGCGTAAACAGGGGGCGGACCTACGAGCAGTACTTC.

The rearrangement joins TRBV15 to TRBJ2-1, with 9 bases fitting TRBD1. The CDR3 is 17 residues long. Germline lookup yields CDR1 LNHNV and CDR2 YYDKDF (reference sequence). Trimming took 4 bases from V and 4 from J; bases not matched to a gene: 11. In DNA, the CDR3 is TGTGCCACCAGCATCCTACAAGGGACAGGGTGGTACAATGAGCAGTTCTTC. Encoded protein: CATSILQGTGWYNEQFF.

The chain is built from TRBV5-1 and TRBJ2-5, with D possibly being TRBD1 (5 bases). Trimming pared 0 bases from V and 5 bases from J, leaving 14 bases between. The germline gives CDR1 SGHRS, CDR2 YFSETQ. The CDR3 loop spans 15 amino acids. CDR3 amino acids: CASSLAQGPGETQYF. CDR3 nucleotide sequence: TGCGCCAGCAGCTTGGCCCAAGGGCCAGGGGAGACCCAGTACTTC.